The text below deals with one T cell receptor (beta chain). Its antigen is unknown. This entry belongs to a study of naive and memory T cell subsets. Broader study findings: In naive cells, over 95% of TCR sequences were seen only once. A few larger clonotypes appeared in naive repertoires, especially CD8, possibly memory cells re-expressing CD45RA. Activation and differentiation may alter RNA-based TCR counts.

Both TRBC1 and TRBC2 were covered by a beta constant-region primer of two equimolar oligonucleotides. Nested alpha and beta constant-region primers with the SP2 primer drove four PCR rounds on ligated cDNA. TCRdb recomputed calls from the UMI-ligation and nested PCR reads with MiXCR, one row per CDR3 protein. There are under 150,000 distinct CDR3 sequences in the sample; approximately 20% occur only once, and approximately 0.63% lies in the top ten. In germline, CDR1 is SGHDT, CDR2 YYEEEE. Trimming shortened V by 5 bases and J by 2 bases, and 16 bases separated the two germline ends. This CDR3 region has 15 residues.

Sequencing was performed on naive CD8+ T cells from blood. This clonotype was sampled from a human donor in good health. V usage is TRBV5-6 and J usage is TRBJ1-1; D is possibly TRBD1 (6 bases). The CDR3 DNA reads as TGTGCCAGCAGACCCCTTGGACAGATAAACACTGAAGCTTTCTTT. This translates into CASRPLGQINTEAFF.